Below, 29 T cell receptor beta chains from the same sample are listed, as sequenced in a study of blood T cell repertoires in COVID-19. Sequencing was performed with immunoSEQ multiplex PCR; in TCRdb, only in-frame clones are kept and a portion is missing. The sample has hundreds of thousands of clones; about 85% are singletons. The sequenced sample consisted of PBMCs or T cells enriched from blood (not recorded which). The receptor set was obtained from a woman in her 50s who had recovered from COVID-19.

Here the CDR3 DNA reads TGTGCCAGCAGCCTTACTATTGGGTCGGGGTCGATAACGACCTTTGGTCAGCCCCAGCATTTT. It codes for CASSLTIGSGSITTFGQPQHF. This chain joins TRBV6-2 or TRBV6-3 and TRBJ1-5; no clear D gene. Germline V gene data show CDR1 as MNHEY and CDR2 as SVGEGT. The CDR3 spans 21 residues. V dropped 6 bases and J dropped 6 bases, with 36 bases sitting between them.

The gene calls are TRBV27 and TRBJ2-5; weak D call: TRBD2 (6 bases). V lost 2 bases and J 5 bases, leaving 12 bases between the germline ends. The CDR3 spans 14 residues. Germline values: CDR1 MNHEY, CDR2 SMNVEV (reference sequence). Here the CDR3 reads CASSLSPEGETQYF. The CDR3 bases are TGTGCCAGCAGTTTAAGCCCGGAGGGGGAGACCCAGTACTTC.

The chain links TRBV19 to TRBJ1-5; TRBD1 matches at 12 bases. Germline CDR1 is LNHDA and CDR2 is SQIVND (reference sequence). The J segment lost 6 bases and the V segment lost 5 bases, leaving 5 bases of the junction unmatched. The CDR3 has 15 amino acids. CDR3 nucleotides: TGTGCCAGTAGTCGTGGGACAGGGGGCAGTCAGCCCCAGCATTTT. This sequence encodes CASSRGTGGSQPQHF. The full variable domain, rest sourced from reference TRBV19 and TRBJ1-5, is DGGITQSPKYLFRKEGQNVTLSCEQNLNHDAMYWYRQDPGQGLRLIYYSQIVNDFQKGDIAEGYSVSREKKESFPLTVTSAQKNPTAFYLCASSRGTGGSQPQHFGDGTRLSIL.

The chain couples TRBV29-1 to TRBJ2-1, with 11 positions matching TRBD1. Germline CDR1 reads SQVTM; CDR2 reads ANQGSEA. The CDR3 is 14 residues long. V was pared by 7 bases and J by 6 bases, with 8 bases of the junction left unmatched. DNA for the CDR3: TGCAGCGCACGGACAGGGGGCTCTAGCAATGAGCAGTTCTTC. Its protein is CSARTGGSSNEQFF.

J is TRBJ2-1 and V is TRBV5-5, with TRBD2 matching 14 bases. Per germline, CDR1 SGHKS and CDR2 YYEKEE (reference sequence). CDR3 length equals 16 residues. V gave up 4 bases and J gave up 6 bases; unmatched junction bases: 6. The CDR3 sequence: CASSRTSGRRVNEQFF. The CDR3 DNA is TGTGCCAGCAGCCGGACTAGCGGGAGGAGGGTCAATGAGCAGTTCTTC.

The CDR3 DNA reads as TGTGCCAGCAGTTCGCCCTTCGGGGTCAGGAGCACTGAAGCTTTCTTT. Its translation is CASSSPFGVRSTEAFF. The chain combines TRBV28 with TRBJ1-1; D not certain. CDR1 and CDR2 (germline): MDHEN, SYDVKM. Trimming took 4 bases from V and 4 from J, leaving 19 bases between them. This CDR3 has 16 amino acids.

CDR3 region: CAPGGRDRFIGNTIYF. The CDR3 DNA sequence: TGTGCCCCCGGGGGGAGGGATCGGTTCATTGGAAACACCATATATTTT. The chain links TRBV9 to TRBJ1-3, with D perhaps matching TRBD1 (5 bases). Germline CDR1 reads SGDLS; CDR2 reads YYNGEE. V was cut by 10 bases and J by 3 bases, with 23 bases left in between. This CDR3 is built from 16 residues.

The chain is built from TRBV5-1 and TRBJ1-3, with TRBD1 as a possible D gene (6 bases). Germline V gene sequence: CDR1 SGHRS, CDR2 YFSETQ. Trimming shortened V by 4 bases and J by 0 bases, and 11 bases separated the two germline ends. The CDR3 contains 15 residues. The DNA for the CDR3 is TGCGCCAGCAGCCCGGACAGACTCTCTGGAAACACCATATATTTT. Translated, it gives CASSPDRLSGNTIYF. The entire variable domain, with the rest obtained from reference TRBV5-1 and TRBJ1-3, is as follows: KAGVTQTPRYLIKTRGQQVTLSCSPISGHRSVSWYQQTPGQGLQFLFEYFSETQRNKGNFPGRFSGRQFSNSRSEMNVSTLELGDSALYLCASSPDRLSGNTIYFGEGSWLTVV.

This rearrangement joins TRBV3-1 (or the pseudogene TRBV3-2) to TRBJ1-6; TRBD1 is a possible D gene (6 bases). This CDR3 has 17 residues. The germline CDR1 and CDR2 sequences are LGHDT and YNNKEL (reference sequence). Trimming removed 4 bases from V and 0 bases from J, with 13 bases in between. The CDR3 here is CASSPGQPSSYNSPLHF. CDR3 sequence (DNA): TGTGCCAGCAGCCCAGGACAGCCGAGCTCCTATAATTCACCCCTCCACTTT.

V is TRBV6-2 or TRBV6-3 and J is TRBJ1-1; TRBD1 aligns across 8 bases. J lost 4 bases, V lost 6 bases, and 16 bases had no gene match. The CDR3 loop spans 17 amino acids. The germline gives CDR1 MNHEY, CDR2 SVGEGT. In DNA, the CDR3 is TGTGCCAGCAGCCCCTTGGGGCAGGGGGCGCTGAGCACTGAAGCTTTCTTT. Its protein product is CASSPLGQGALSTEAFF.

As DNA, the CDR3 is TGTGCCACCAGTGATTTTCCCCGGGACAGTAGCAATCAGCCCCAGCATTTT. It encodes CATSDFPRDSSNQPQHF. The gene calls are TRBV24-1 and TRBJ1-5, with 7 nucleotides matching TRBD1. Losses at the gene ends were 1 base for V and 0 bases for J; bases not matched to a gene: 5. The germline V gene encodes CDR1 KGHDR and CDR2 SFDVKD. CDR3 length equals 17 residues.

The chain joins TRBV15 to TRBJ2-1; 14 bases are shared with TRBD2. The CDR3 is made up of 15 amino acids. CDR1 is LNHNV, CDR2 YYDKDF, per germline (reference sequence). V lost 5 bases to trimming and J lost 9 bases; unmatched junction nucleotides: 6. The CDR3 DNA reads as TGTGCCACCAGCTCGACTAGCGGGAGGGCCGGTGAGCAGTTCTTC. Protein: CATSSTSGRAGEQFF.

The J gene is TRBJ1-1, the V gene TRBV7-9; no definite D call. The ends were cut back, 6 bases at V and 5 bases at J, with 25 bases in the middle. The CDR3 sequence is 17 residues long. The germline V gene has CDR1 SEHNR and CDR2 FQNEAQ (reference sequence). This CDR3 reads CASSPRTIGISATEAFF. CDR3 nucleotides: TGTGCCAGCAGTCCTCGGACTATTGGCATATCTGCTACTGAAGCTTTCTTT.

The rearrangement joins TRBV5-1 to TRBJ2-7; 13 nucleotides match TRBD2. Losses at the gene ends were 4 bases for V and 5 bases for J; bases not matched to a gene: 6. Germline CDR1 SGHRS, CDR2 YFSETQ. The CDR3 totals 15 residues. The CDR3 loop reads CASSRGLAGFNEQYF. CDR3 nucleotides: TGCGCCAGCAGCCGGGGACTAGCGGGATTTAACGAGCAGTACTTC.

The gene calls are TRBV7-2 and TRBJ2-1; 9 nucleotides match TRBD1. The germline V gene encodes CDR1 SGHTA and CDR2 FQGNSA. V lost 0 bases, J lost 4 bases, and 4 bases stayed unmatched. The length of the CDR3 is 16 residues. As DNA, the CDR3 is TGTGCCAGCAGCTTAGCTTCACAGGGGGCGTACAATGAGCAGTTCTTC. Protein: CASSLASQGAYNEQFF.

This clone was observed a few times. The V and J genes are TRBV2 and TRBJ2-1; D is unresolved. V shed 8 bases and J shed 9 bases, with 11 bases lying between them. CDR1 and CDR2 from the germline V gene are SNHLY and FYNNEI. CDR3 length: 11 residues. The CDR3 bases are TGTGCCAGCTTTATCGCCGGTGAGCAGTTCTTC. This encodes CASFIAGEQFF.

CDR3 coding DNA: TGTGCCAGCAGTTTCCAGGGACAGGGCAATCAGCCCCAGCATTTT. It is translated as CASSFQGQGNQPQHF. The V and J genes are TRBV6-6 and TRBJ1-5; 8 bases align to TRBD1. CDR1 and CDR2 (germline): MNHNY, SVGAGI (reference sequence). V trimming: 4 bases; J trimming: 2 bases; junction bases outside the gene matches: 4. The CDR3 has 15 residues.

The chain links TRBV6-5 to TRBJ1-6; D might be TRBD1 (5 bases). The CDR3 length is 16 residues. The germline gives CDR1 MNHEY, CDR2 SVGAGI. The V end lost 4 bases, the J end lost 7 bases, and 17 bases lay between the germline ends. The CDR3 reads CASSSPRRGQNSPLHF. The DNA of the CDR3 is TGTGCCAGCAGTTCCCCCCGGCGAGGACAAAATTCACCCCTCCACTTT.

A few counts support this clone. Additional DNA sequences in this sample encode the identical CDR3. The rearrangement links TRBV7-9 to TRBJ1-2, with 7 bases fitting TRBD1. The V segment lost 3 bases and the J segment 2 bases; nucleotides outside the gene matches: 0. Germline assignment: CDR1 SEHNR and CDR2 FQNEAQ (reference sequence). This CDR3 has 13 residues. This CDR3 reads CASSLGQNYGYTF. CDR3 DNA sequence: TGTGCCAGCAGCTTGGGACAGAACTATGGCTACACCTTC. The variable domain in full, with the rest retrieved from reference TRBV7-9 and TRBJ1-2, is DTGVSQNPRHKITKRGQNVTFRCDPISEHNRLYWYRQTLGQGPEFLTYFQNEAQLEKSRLLSDRFSAERPKGSFSTLEIQRTEQGDSAMYLCASSLGQNYGYTFGSGTRLTVV.

The CDR3 DNA is TGTGCCAGCAGTGCTTCAGACAGGCTGATTGAAGCTTTCTTT. It is translated as CASSASDRLIEAFF. The rearrangement joins TRBV25-1 to TRBJ1-1; maybe TRBD1 (6 bases). Germline V lookup: CDR1 MGHDK, CDR2 SYGVNS. This CDR3 region has 14 residues. Trimming pared 4 bases from V and 7 bases from J, leaving 16 bases between. Full variable domain (rest looked up from reference TRBV25-1 and TRBJ1-1): EADIYQTPRYLVIGTGKKITLECSQTMGHDKMYWYQQDPGMELHLIHYSYGVNSTEKGDLSSESTVSRIRTEHFPLTLESARPSHTSQYLCASSASDRLIEAFFGQGTRLTVV.

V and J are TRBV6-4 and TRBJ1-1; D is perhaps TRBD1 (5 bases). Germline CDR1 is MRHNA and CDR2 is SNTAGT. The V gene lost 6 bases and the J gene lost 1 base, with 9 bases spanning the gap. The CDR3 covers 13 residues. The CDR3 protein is CASRNTGNTEAFF. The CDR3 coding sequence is TGTGCCAGCAGGAACACAGGGAACACTGAAGCTTTCTTT.

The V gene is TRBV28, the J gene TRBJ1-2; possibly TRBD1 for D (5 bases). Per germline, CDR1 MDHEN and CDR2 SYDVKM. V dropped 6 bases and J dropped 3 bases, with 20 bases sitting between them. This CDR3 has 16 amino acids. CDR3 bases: TGTGCCAGCAGCAATAGGAGGGGTAATAGGGACTATGGCTACACCTTC. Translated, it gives CASSNRRGNRDYGYTF.

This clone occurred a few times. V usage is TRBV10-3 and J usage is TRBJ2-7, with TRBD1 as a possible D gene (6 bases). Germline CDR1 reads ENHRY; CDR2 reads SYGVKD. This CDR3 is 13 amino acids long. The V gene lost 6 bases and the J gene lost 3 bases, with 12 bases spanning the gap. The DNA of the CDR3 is TGTGCCATCAGACAGGGTCTGTTCTACGAGCAGTACTTC. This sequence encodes CAIRQGLFYEQYF.

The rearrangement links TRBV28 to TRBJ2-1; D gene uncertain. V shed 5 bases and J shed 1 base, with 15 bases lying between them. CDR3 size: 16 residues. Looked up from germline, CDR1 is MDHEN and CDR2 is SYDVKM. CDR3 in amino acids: CASSPLLGSSYNEQFF. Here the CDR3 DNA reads TGTGCCAGCAGTCCCCTCCTGGGCTCATCCTACAATGAGCAGTTCTTC.

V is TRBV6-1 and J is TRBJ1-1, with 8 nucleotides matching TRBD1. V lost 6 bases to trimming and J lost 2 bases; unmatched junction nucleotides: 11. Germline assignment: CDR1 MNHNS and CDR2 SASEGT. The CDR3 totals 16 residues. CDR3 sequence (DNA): TGTGCCAGCAGGGAATACTCAGGGGGCTTTAACACTGAAGCTTTCTTT. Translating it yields CASREYSGGFNTEAFF.

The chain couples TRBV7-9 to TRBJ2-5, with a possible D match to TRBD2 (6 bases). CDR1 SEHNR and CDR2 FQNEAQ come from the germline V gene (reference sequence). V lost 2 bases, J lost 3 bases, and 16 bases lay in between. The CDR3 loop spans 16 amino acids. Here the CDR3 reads CASSLTGTPLKETQYF. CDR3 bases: TGTGCCAGCAGCTTAACCGGGACTCCTTTAAAAGAGACCCAGTACTTC.

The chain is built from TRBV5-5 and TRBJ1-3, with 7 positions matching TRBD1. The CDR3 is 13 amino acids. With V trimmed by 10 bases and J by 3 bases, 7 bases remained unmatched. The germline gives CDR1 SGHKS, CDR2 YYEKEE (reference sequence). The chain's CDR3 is CAGKTGNGNTIYF. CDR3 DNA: TGTGCCGGAAAGACAGGGAATGGAAACACCATATATTTT.

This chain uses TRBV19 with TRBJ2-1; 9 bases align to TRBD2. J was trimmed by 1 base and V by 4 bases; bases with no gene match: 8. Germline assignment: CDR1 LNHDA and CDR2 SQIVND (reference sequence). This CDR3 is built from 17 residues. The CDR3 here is CASSNPTSGDSYNEQFF. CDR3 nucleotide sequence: TGTGCCAGTAGTAATCCGACTAGCGGTGATTCCTACAATGAGCAGTTCTTC.

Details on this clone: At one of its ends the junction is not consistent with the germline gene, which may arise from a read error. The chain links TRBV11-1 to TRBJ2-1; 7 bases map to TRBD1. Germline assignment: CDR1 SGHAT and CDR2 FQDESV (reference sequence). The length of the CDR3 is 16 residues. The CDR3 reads CASSLDLGQIYNEQFF. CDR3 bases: TGTGCCAGCAGTTTAGATCTGGGACAGATTTACAATGAGCAGTTCTTC.